Reported below is one TCR beta chain. Antigen unknown. These data come from a study of cytomegalovirus exposure and HLA in healthy donors. Findings and caveats of the study: Cytomegalovirus status was reportedly diagnosed by the classifier with high sensitivity and specificity. There were some V segments, including TRBV6-2 and TRBV6-3, excluded as indistinguishable. TCR beta V- and J-gene trimming, according to a later analysis, was linked to a missense DCLRE1C variant. Specific recognition of CMV antigens was confirmed in vitro for a few chains (all CMV-associated).

Germline V gene sequence: CDR1 SNHLY, CDR2 FYNNEI. This CDR3 comprises 14 residues. Losses at the gene ends were 7 bases for V and 0 bases for J; bases not matched to a gene: 6. The PCR ran on 60 Vbeta and 13 Jbeta primers. Profiled with immunoSEQ multiplex PCR; TCRdb holds only in-frame clones, not every one. The table has 200,000 to 250,000 clones, roughly 89% seen once. The source material was PBMCs. The chain links TRBV2 to TRBJ2-7; 7 positions match TRBD1. The source is a woman aged 18-29 years in good health and CMV-seronegative. CDR3 region: CASIRTGYSYEQYF. The CDR3, as DNA: TGTGCCAGCATCAGGACAGGCTACTCCTACGAGCAGTACTTC.